A single sample gave rise to the 15 T cell receptor beta chains below, sequenced in a study of cytomegalovirus exposure and HLA in healthy donors. The PCR employed 60 Vbeta primers together with 13 Jbeta primers. Measured with immunoSEQ multiplex PCR; TCRdb has only the in-frame clones, and not every one. The data hold approximately 160,000 clones, with approximately 67% observed a single time. The specimen sequenced was PBMCs. All receptors come from a woman younger than 35 in good health and CMV-seropositive.

This chain links TRBV30 with TRBJ1-4; D uncertain. The CDR3 is made up of 13 amino acids. From germline, CDR1 is GTSNPN and CDR2 SVGIG (reference sequence). Trimming left V 2 bases short and J 6 bases short, with 10 bases between. The DNA for the CDR3 is TGTGCCTGGAGTCATGGGAGGGATGAAAAACTGTTTTTT. It translates to CAWSHGRDEKLFF.

The gene calls are TRBV30 and TRBJ1-2, with 7 nucleotides matching TRBD1. V dropped 5 bases and J dropped 9; count of bases not matched to a gene: 12. The CDR3 spans 13 residues. Looked up from germline, CDR1 is GTSNPN and CDR2 is SVGIG (reference sequence). CDR3 nucleotide sequence: TGTGCCTGGTCCCCCTCAGGGGGTCTGAGCTACACCTTC. Translating it yields CAWSPSGGLSYTF.

The chain recombines TRBV7-9 with TRBJ1-2, with TRBD1 as a possible D gene (5 bases). The CDR3 extends over 17 amino acids. Germline V gene sequence: CDR1 SEHNR, CDR2 FQNEAQ (reference sequence). Trimming removed 1 base from V and 8 bases from J, with 23 bases in between. Here the CDR3 DNA reads TGTGCCAGCAGCTTAGTCGGGGGGTCGGGGACCCTCAGGGGCTACACCTTC. It is translated as CASSLVGGSGTLRGYTF.

The gene calls are TRBV4-3 and TRBJ1-2; TRBD1 matches 9 bases. This CDR3 is built from 15 residues. From germline, CDR1 is LGHNA and CDR2 YSLEER. V was clipped by 0 bases and J by 7 bases; unmatched bases: 6. The CDR3 DNA follows: TGCGCCAGCAGCCAAGACGCACAGGGGGCGGTTGGCTACACCTTC. Translation: CASSQDAQGAVGYTF.

The rearrangement uses TRBV9 and TRBJ2-2; possible D gene TRBD2, 6 bases. The CDR3 consists of 15 residues. CDR1 is SGDLS, CDR2 YYNGEE, per germline. With 3 bases removed from V and 3 bases from J, the gap between germline ends came to 12 bases. The DNA for the CDR3 is TGTGCCAGCAGCGCCGGGACTCCTTACACCGGGGAGCTGTTTTTT. Amino acids: CASSAGTPYTGELFF.

This chain joins TRBV30 and TRBJ1-1; 8 bases fit TRBD1. Germline CDR1 reads GTSNPN; CDR2 reads SVGIG (reference sequence). The J segment lost 8 bases and the V segment lost 2 bases, leaving 4 bases of the junction unmatched. The CDR3 consists of 12 residues. CDR3 in amino acids: CAWSPRGPEAFF. The DNA of the CDR3 is TGTGCCTGGAGTCCCAGGGGGCCCGAAGCTTTCTTT.

The J gene is TRBJ1-2, the V gene TRBV5-4; TRBD1 agrees at 9 bases. V trimming: 0 bases; J trimming: 4 bases; junction bases outside the gene matches: 7. Germline V gives CDR1 SGHNT, CDR2 YYREEE (reference sequence). The CDR3 sequence is 16 residues long. The CDR3 loop is CASSLAGTGKGYGYTF. CDR3 coding DNA: TGTGCCAGCAGCTTGGCGGGGACAGGGAAGGGCTATGGCTACACCTTC.

In the case of this clone: This sample also contains other DNA sequences that code for the same CDR3. The V call is TRBV30, the J call TRBJ2-6, with unresolved D. Per the germline V gene, CDR1 is GTSNPN and CDR2 is SVGIG (reference sequence). This CDR3 spans 15 amino acids. Between the trimmed V and J ends, which lost 2 bases and 0 bases, there was a span of 8 bases. The CDR3 region is CAWSRSSSGANVLTF. The CDR3 nucleotides read TGTGCCTGGAGTAGAAGTAGCTCTGGGGCCAACGTCCTGACTTTC.

Of note for this clone: At one boundary the junction diverges from the germline segment, which might be a read error. The gene calls are TRBV7-7 and TRBJ2-5; maybe TRBD1 (6 bases). Germline CDR1 SSHAT, CDR2 FNYEAQ (reference sequence). This CDR3 is built from 15 residues. The CDR3 sequence: CASSRTVRTEETQYF. CDR3 in DNA: TGTGCTAGCAGCCGGACGGTGAGGACAGAAGAGACCCAGTACTTC.

This clone has just one count. The chain has TRBV4-2 and TRBJ2-7, with D perhaps matching TRBD1 (6 bases). Germline CDR1 LGHNA, CDR2 YNFKEQ. This CDR3 has 18 residues. Trimming stripped 0 bases from V and 2 bases from J, with 20 bases between. The CDR3 sequence is CASSQDTRVREGAYEQYF. In DNA, the CDR3 is TGTGCCAGCAGCCAAGATACAAGAGTACGCGAGGGGGCCTACGAGCAGTACTTC.

CDR3: CASSMGAGEETQYF. The CDR3 DNA follows: TGTGCCAGTAGTATGGGGGCGGGGGAAGAGACCCAGTACTTC. The V and J genes are TRBV19 and TRBJ2-5, with D maybe TRBD2 (7 bases). With 3 bases removed from V and 3 bases from J, the gap between germline ends came to 11 bases. The CDR3 has 14 amino acids. CDR1 is LNHDA, CDR2 SQIVND, per germline (reference sequence).

The chain recombines TRBV5-8 with TRBJ2-3; 10 nucleotides agree with TRBD2. Trimming took 4 bases from V and 1 from J; bases not matched to a gene: 3. The V gene's germline CDR1 is SGHTS and CDR2 YDEGEE. This CDR3 is built from 15 residues. For the CDR3, the DNA is TGTGCCAGCAGCCCGGGGACTAGCGGCACAGATACGCAGTATTTT. This sequence encodes CASSPGTSGTDTQYF.

This chain links TRBV6-1 with TRBJ2-1, with D possibly matching TRBD2 (6 bases). The germline gives CDR1 MNHNS, CDR2 SASEGT. The CDR3 loop spans 13 amino acids. The V gene lost 9 bases and the J gene lost 1 base, with 10 bases spanning the gap. CDR3 DNA: TGTGCCAGTCGGGAGCTATCCTACAATGAGCAGTTCTTC. Amino acids: CASRELSYNEQFF.

The chain couples TRBV7-9 to TRBJ2-1; D is uncertain. The CDR3 consists of 12 residues. Germline CDR1 reads SEHNR; CDR2 reads FQNEAQ (reference sequence). V was clipped by 5 bases and J by 7 bases, with 9 bases between them. DNA for the CDR3: TGTGCCAGCAGCCCGACTGGGAATGAGCAGTTCTTC. This gives the protein CASSPTGNEQFF.

This clone was found a few times. The chain is built from TRBV2 and TRBJ2-6; D gene uncertain. Germline V gene sequence: CDR1 SNHLY, CDR2 FYNNEI. The CDR3 extends over 14 amino acids. Trimming removed 3 bases at V and 0 bases at J, with 3 bases between. DNA of the CDR3: TGTGCCAGCAGTGACCGCTCTGGGGCCAACGTCCTGACTTTC. The encoded protein is CASSDRSGANVLTF.